Sequencing of this TCR beta chain was carried out in a study of early T cells in non-severe SARS-CoV-2 infection. Study details: Whole-blood bulk RNA, unsorted, was sequenced, and chains were unpaired.

Trimming left V 1 base short and J 1 base short, with 11 bases between. This CDR3 spans 15 amino acids. Germline values: CDR1 MNHNS, CDR2 SASEGT. In its sample, this clonotype was seen many times. The TCR library protocol attached unique molecular identifiers to the individual cDNA molecules. Via MiXCR, TCRdb re-called the 5' RACE reads, giving one row per CDR3 protein. The sample holds about 17,000 distinct CDR3 sequences, over 5.5% seen once. The chain joins TRBV6-1 to TRBJ2-7; D is possibly TRBD1 (5 bases). The source material was whole blood, sampled at baseline. The receptor comes from an adult who was a healthcare worker with PCR-confirmed SARS-CoV-2 infection or an uninfected control (not recorded which). CDR3 loop: CASSEGGAGSYEQYF. CDR3 bases: TGTGCCAGCAGTGAAGGAGGCGCAGGGTCCTACGAGCAGTACTTC.